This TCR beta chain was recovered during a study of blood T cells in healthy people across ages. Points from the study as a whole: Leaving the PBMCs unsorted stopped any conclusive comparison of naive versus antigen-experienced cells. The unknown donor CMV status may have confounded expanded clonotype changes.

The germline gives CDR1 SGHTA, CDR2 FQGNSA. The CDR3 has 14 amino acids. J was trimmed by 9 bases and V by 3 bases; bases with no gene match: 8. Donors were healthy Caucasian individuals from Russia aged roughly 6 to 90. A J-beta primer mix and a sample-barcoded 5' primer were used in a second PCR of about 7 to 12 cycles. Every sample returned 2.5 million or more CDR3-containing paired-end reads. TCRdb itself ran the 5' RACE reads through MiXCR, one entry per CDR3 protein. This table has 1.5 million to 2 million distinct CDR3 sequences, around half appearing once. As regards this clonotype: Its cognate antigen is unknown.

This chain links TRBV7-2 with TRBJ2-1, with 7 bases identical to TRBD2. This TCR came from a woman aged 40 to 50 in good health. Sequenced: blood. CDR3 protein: CASSFVLAAGEQFF. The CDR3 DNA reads TGTGCCAGCAGCTTCGTCCTAGCGGCGGGTGAGCAGTTCTTC. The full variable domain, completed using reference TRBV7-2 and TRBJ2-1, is GAGVSQSPSNKVTEKGKDVELRCDPISGHTALYWYRQSLGQGLEFLIYFQGNSAPDKSGLPSDRFSAERTGGSVSTLTIQRTQQEDSAVYLCASSFVLAAGEQFFGPGTRLTVL.